This T cell receptor beta chain was profiled in a study of molecular identifiers for immune sequencing clone quantification. It was with previously described methods and listed TCR primers that bulk TCR libraries were made. TCRdb ran MiXCR on the PCR reads and lists one entry per CDR3 protein. The sample lists about 510,000 distinct CDR3 sequences, around a fifth seen once, with 0.7% to 1% in the top ten. Naive CD8 T cells were sorted as CD8+CD4-CCR7+CD45RA+. The CDR3 length is 14 residues. Per germline, CDR1 LGHNT and CDR2 FRNRAP. With 3 bases removed from V and 2 bases from J, the gap between germline ends came to 8 bases. Details on this clonotype: Its antigen is unknown.

Study results and caveats: Highly expanded clone sizes could end up underestimated if a barcode were shared by identical TCR molecules. Over 97% of effector molecules, but under 1% in naive cells, were held by clones with more than 20 RNA copies.

Sequencing input: naive CD8+ T cells from blood, with Jurkat cell RNA spiked in. Subset in this sample: FACS-sorted CD8+CD4-CCR7+CD45RA+ naive T cells. The clonotype was recovered from a human donor in good health. Some libraries in this study had Jurkat cell RNA spiked in. This chain connects TRBV12-5 to TRBJ2-1; D remains ambiguous. The chain's CDR3 is CASGLVGPYNEQFF. CDR3 bases: TGTGCTAGTGGTTTAGTAGGCCCCTACAATGAGCAGTTCTTC.